A selection of T cell receptor beta chains follows, all from one sample in a study of PD-L1 blockade in urothelial cancer. Repertoires were generated with immunoSEQ multiplex PCR, while TCRdb's copy carries only in-frame clones and drops some. The data contain 100,000 to 150,000 clones, 86% of them singletons. The specimen comprised PBMCs, sampled around atezolizumab (anti-PD-L1) treatment. These receptors all stem from a man aged 50 to 59 with urothelial cancer. The CDR3 runs from the conserved cysteine through the conserved F or W. A D gene is named only where the DNA matches it firmly. Clone size is stated in some rows and not others, as once, few, many or a class when expanded.

TRBJ2-2	15	TRBV6-1	-	-	CASRGGLLNTGELFF	TGTGCCAGCCGTGGGGGGCTCCTCAACACCGGGGAGCTGTTTTTT
TRBJ1-5	15	TRBV6-1	-	-	CASRAGGNSNQPQHF	TGTGCCAGCAGGGCCGGGGGTAATAGCAATCAGCCCCAGCATTTT
TRBJ1-6	15	TRBV10-3	once	-	CAIRLEGTIGSPLHF	TGTGCCATCAGACTCGAGGGGACAATTGGGTCACCCCTCCACTTT
TRBJ1-2	12	TRBV25-1	-	-	CASATGSYGYTF	TGTGCCAGCGCCACAGGGAGCTATGGCTACACCTTC
TRBJ1-6	14	TRBV6-5	-	-	CASSPETDNSPLHF	TGTGCCAGCAGTCCTGAGACAGATAATTCACCCCTCCACTTT
TRBJ2-3	15	TRBV25-1	once	-	CASRPSGGFTDTQYF	TGTGCCAGCAGACCCAGTGGTGGTTTCACAGATACGCAGTATTTT
TRBJ1-2	14	TRBV15	-	-	CATSRVPVPSGYTF	TGTGCCACCAGCAGAGTGCCAGTGCCTAGTGGCTACACCTTC
TRBJ1-1	14	TRBV7-8	-	-	CASSLGGSYTEAFF	TGTGCCAGCAGCTTAGGTGGCAGTTACACTGAAGCTTTCTTT
TRBJ2-7	14	TRBV6-1	-	TRBD1	CASSAGTAIYEQYF	TGTGCCAGCTCCGCCGGGACAGCTATCTACGAGCAGTACTTC
TRBJ2-1	17	TRBV28	once	TRBD2	CASSARLGREGANEQFF	TGTGCCAGCAGCGCTCGGTTGGGGCGGGAGGGGGCCAATGAGCAGTTCTTC
TRBJ1-1	12	TRBV15	-	-	CATSLPGTEAFF	TGTGCCACCAGCCTCCCAGGCACTGAAGCTTTCTTT
TRBJ2-7	13	TRBV28	-	-	CASRTDPSYEQYF	TGTGCCAGCAGAACAGACCCATCCTACGAGCAGTACTTC
TRBJ2-5	15	TRBV7-8	-	TRBD1	CASSTGQGMWETQYF	TGTGCCAGCAGCACGGGACAGGGGATGTGGGAGACCCAGTACTTC
TRBJ2-1	14	TRBV19	-	-	CASSVVDWNNEQFF	TGTGCCAGTAGCGTAGTGGACTGGAACAATGAGCAGTTCTTC
TRBJ2-1	16	TRBV28	-	TRBD2	CASSSSGRAPYNEQFF	TGTGCCAGCAGTTCTAGCGGGAGAGCACCCTACAATGAGCAGTTCTTC
TRBJ1-1	14	TRBV5-8	few	-	CASSLETINTEAFF	TGTGCCAGCAGCTTGGAAACAATTAACACTGAAGCTTTCTTT